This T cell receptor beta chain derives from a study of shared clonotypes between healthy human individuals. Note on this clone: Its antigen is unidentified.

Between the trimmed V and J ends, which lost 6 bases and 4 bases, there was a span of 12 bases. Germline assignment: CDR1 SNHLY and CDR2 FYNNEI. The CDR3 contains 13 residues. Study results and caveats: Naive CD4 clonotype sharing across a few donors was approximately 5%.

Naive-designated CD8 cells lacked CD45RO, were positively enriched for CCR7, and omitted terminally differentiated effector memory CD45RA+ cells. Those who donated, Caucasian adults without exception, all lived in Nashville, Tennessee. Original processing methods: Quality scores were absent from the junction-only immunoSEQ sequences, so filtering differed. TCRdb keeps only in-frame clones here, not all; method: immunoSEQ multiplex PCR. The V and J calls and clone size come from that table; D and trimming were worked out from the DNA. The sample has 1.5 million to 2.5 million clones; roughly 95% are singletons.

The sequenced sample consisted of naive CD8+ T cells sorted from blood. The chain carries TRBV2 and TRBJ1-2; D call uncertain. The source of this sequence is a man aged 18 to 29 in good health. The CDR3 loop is CASSPPGFYGYTF. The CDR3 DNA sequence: TGTGCCAGCAGCCCCCCCGGTTTCTATGGCTACACCTTC. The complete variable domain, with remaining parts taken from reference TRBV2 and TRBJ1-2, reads EPEVTQTPSHQVTQMGQEVILRCVPISNHLYFYWYRQILGQKVEFLVSFYNNEISEKSEIFDDQFSVERPDGSNFTLKIRSTKLEDSAMYFCASSPPGFYGYTFGSGTRLTVV.